The rows below give T cell receptor beta chains drawn from one sample of a study of monozygotic twins with inflammatory bowel disease. One entry per CDR3 protein, without DNA, is what TCRdb gives after re-calling the 5' RACE reads. The table lists nearly 450,000 distinct CDR3 sequences. Sequencing used blood. Every receptor here comes from a human donor with ulcerative colitis or Crohn's disease, or a healthy co-twin of an affected twin (not recorded which). CDR3s include the opening cysteine and the closing phenylalanine or tryptophan.

J gene,V gene,CDR3 protein
TRBJ2-3,TRBV29-1,CSVGGTDTQYF
TRBJ2-5,TRBV11-2,CASSPRVGETQYF
TRBJ2-5,TRBV5-1,CASSLEGLRRETQYF
TRBJ2-1,TRBV29-1,CSVTQTGGSEQFF
TRBJ2-5,TRBV7-3,CASSLTAAGPGETQYF
TRBJ2-2,TRBV7-2,CASSSGMRVNTGELFF
TRBJ1-5,TRBV6-6,CASTDDRSRPQHF
TRBJ2-2,TRBV28,CASSRTLTGELFF
TRBJ2-2,TRBV5-5,CASSWVAQQGELFF
TRBJ2-7,TRBV5-1,CASRTTGSHEQYF
TRBJ2-1,TRBV6-5,CASSHPSEQFF
TRBJ2-1,TRBV29-1,CSVLRGEVYNEQFF
TRBJ1-2,TRBV5-1,CASSIDGIHGYTF
TRBJ2-1,TRBV15,CATSSPTQGGLWNEQFF
TRBJ1-1,TRBV20-1,CSPTGYTEAFF